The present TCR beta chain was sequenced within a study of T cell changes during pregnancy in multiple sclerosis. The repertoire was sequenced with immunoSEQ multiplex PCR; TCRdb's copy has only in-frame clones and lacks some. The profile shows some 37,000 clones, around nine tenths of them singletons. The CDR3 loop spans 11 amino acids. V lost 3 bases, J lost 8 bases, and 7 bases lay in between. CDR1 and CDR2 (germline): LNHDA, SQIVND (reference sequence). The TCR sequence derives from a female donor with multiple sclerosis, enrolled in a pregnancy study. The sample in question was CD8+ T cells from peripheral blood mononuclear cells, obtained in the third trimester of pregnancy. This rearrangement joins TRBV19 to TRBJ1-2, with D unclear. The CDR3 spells CASSMGVGYTF. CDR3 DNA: TGTGCCAGTAGTATGGGCGTAGGCTACACCTTC.